This TCR beta chain stems from a study of T-cell reconstitution after alpha-beta-depleted transplantation in children. In its sample, this clonotype was seen many times. What it recognizes is unknown. Study-level points and caveats: The origin of high day-60 TCRbeta diversity in some patients lay in surviving recipient T cells and thymic progenitors. After transplant, at about two months, alpha-beta T cells were reportedly derived from several hundred expanded graft clones. It was newly produced T cells that mostly accounted for T-cell counts and diversity one year after transplant.

Preparing the TCRbeta library involved the use of unique molecular identifiers. TCRdb analysed the PCR reads with MiXCR anew, one entry per CDR3 protein. The sample yields 670,000 or so distinct CDR3 sequences, under 15% seen once. The CDR3 is 15 residues long. V shed 3 bases and J shed 4 bases, with 16 bases lying between them. CDR1 is KGHSH, CDR2 LQKENI, per germline. The specimen comprised PBMCs, sampled before TCRalphabeta/CD19-depleted stem cell transplant. This receptor was obtained from a girl aged 2 to 9 with congenital amegakaryocytic thrombocytopenia, due to receive a stem cell transplant. The chain combines TRBV18 with TRBJ2-7; D possibly corresponds to TRBD1 (7 bases). The CDR3 here is CASSPQPTGRYEQYF. The CDR3 region has the DNA TGTGCCAGCTCACCCCAGCCGACAGGGAGGTACGAGCAGTACTTC.